The present T cell receptor (beta chain) was sequenced within a study of CD8 T cells in Susac syndrome. It was with random hexamers that about 0.45 to 1 ug RNA was reverse transcribed. With immunoSEQ multiplex PCR, TCR beta CDR3 was amplified across 54 Vbeta and 13 Jbeta. TCRdb used MiXCR to reprocess the immunoSEQ multiplex PCR reads, holding one entry per CDR3 protein. The sample lists 75,000 to 80,000 distinct CDR3 sequences, 94% seen once, with 0.52% in the top ten. V lost 1 base and J lost 1, with 9 bases in between. Germline-derived CDR1 and CDR2 are SGHVS and FQNEAQ. The CDR3 runs 15 residues. Sequencing of TCR beta covered CD8+ and CD4+ T cells obtained from blood.

This rearrangement joins TRBV7-8 to TRBJ2-3, with D perhaps matching TRBD1 (6 bases). Sequenced sample: CD8+ T cells from PBMCs. The receptor comes from a human donor with Susac syndrome. The CDR3 reads CASSLGQVGTDTQYF. Written as DNA, the CDR3 is TGTGCCAGCAGCTTAGGACAGGTGGGCACAGATACGCAGTATTTT. Variable domain in full (rest from reference TRBV7-8 and TRBJ2-3): GAGVSQSPRYKVAKRGQDVALRCDPISGHVSLFWYQQALGQGPEFLTYFQNEAQLDKSGLPSDRFFAERPEGSVSTLKIQRTQQEDSAVYLCASSLGQVGTDTQYFGPGTRLTVL.